This T cell receptor (beta chain) originates from a study of T cell repertoires in cytomegalovirus infection. This clonotype was seen at least ten times. Antigen specificity is unknown. The germline V gene encodes CDR1 SGHTA and CDR2 FQGNSA. V gave up 5 bases and J gave up 1 base; unmatched junction bases: 1. The CDR3 has 15 residues. TCRdb redid the calling of the reads with MiXCR, one entry per CDR3 protein. The data show 550,000 to 850,000 distinct CDR3 sequences, 30% to 40% seen once. The TCR was taken from a human donor in good health (CMV status not recorded). Some clones in this sample may be carry-over from other donors' samples. Sequences were derived from cultured PBMCs, sampled from culture after CMV antigen stimulation. The rearrangement uses TRBV7-2 and TRBJ2-2; 10 positions agree with TRBD1. The CDR3 sequence: CASSRDRGNTGELFF. As DNA, the CDR3 is TGTGCCAGCAGCCGGGACAGGGGGAACACCGGGGAGCTGTTTTTT.